This is a list of T cell receptor beta chains from one sample in a study of blood T cell repertoires in COVID-19. The protocol was immunoSEQ multiplex PCR, while the TCRdb copy is restricted to in-frame clones and leaves out a portion. This table has approximately 200,000 clones, roughly 90% appearing once. Source material: peripheral blood. These receptor sequences come from a woman between 45 and 60 years old with acute or convalescent COVID-19. Both conserved end residues are part of each CDR3.

V gene	J gene	CDR3 protein
TRBV30	TRBJ2-3	CAQGLAGGPTQYF
TRBV3-1/TRBV3-2	TRBJ1-1	CASSHAGNTEAFF
TRBV12-5	TRBJ2-7	CASGFSAGAYEQYF
TRBV4-2	TRBJ2-1	CASSPRLAGGYNEQFF
TRBV3-1/TRBV3-2	TRBJ1-2	CASSQARGYTF
TRBV18	TRBJ2-2	CASSPGTAHTGELFF
TRBV9	TRBJ2-1	CASSAGTSSYNEQFF
TRBV19	TRBJ1-2	CASTIPREGRIGGYTF
TRBV12-3/TRBV12-4	TRBJ2-1	CASSLASGVEQFF
TRBV3-1/TRBV3-2	TRBJ1-1	CASSLGQMNTEAFF
TRBV6-1	TRBJ1-6	CASSDPTGRSSYNSPLHF
TRBV5-1	TRBJ2-2	CASSSTGTANTGELFF
TRBV5-1	TRBJ2-1	CASSLGPGATSSYNEQFF
TRBV27	TRBJ1-2	CASSLVPGGSGYTF
TRBV5-1	TRBJ2-1	CASTTYSEQFF
TRBV13	TRBJ1-1	CASRTGGARAEAFF
TRBV5-4	TRBJ1-4	CASSLERAGSEKLFF
TRBV24-1	TRBJ2-1	CATSDPRGAYNEQFF
TRBV19	TRBJ2-4	CATARGKAGNIQYF
TRBV24-1	TRBJ1-1	CATSDPSQGSTEAFF
TRBV4-1	TRBJ2-3	CASSQEGTPGLAFTDTQYF
TRBV4-3	TRBJ1-1	CASSSRANTEAFF
TRBV10-3	TRBJ2-1	CAISSLAGDEQFF
TRBV10-3	TRBJ2-7	CATLPTSGRANEQYF
TRBV20-1	TRBJ2-4	CSASPGEGVKNIQYF
TRBV6-4	TRBJ2-1	CASSVERDNEQFF
TRBV7-8	TRBJ1-5	CASSLAGGYSNQPQHF
TRBV6-1	TRBJ1-2	CASREDRGRGGYTF